This TCR beta chain was recorded in a study of cytomegalovirus exposure and HLA in healthy donors. Trimming took off 5 bases at V and 3 bases at J, with 14 bases between the two ends. CDR1 is MNHEY and CDR2 is SMNVEV in the germline V gene (reference sequence). The CDR3 loop spans 14 amino acids. Concerning this clone: Its antigen is unknown.

Study results and caveats: As a later analysis showed, a missense DCLRE1C variant was linked to trimming of TCR beta V- and J-genes.

With 60 Vbeta and 13 Jbeta primers, the PCR was carried out. Assay: immunoSEQ multiplex PCR; the TCRdb copy retains only in-frame clones and omits some. The sample includes 150,000 to 200,000 clones, roughly 77% of them seen just once. The origin of this receptor is a man in his forties or fifties in good health and CMV-seropositive. The source material was PBMCs. The chain is built from TRBV27 and TRBJ2-7, with a tentative D call TRBD2 (6 bases). This chain's CDR3 is CASSTMRGYYEQYF. The DNA of the CDR3 is TGTGCCAGCAGTACTATGCGGGGTTACTACGAGCAGTACTTC.